This T cell receptor (beta chain) was identified during a study of T cells in Graves' hyperthyroidism and ophthalmopathy. RNA transcripts gave rise to amplified TCR beta CDR3 regions. When the TCR CDR3 underwent first-round RT-PCR, the HTBI primer set was used. In TCRdb, the multiplex PCR reads were re-called with MiXCR into one record per CDR3 protein. The data contain hundreds of thousands of distinct CDR3 sequences, 15% to 20% of them singletons. The germline gives CDR1 MGHRA, CDR2 YSYEKL. The CDR3 has 17 residues. V was clipped by 3 bases and J by 2 bases, with 17 bases between them. Reasons for excluding patients were uncontrolled infection, other autoimmune disease, pregnancy or lactation.

The origin of this receptor is a woman aged 18-29 years with Graves' hyperthyroidism. The sample consisted of blood. The chain is built from TRBV4-1 and TRBJ1-5; the D is unclear. In DNA form, the CDR3 reads TGCGCCAGCAGCCACCGCTCCGGTCTGGGCCGCAATCAGCCCCAGCATTTT. Amino acid sequence: CASSHRSGLGRNQPQHF.